The 20 T cell receptor beta chains reported below all come from one sample, sequenced in a study of cytomegalovirus exposure and HLA in healthy donors. Primers for the PCR totalled 60 Vbeta and 13 Jbeta. The data were produced by immunoSEQ multiplex PCR, yet TCRdb's version contains in-frame clones alone and is incomplete. This sample has about 120,000 clones, with roughly a tenth found just once. Specimen: PBMCs. The receptor set was obtained from a man aged 25-45 years in good health and CMV-seronegative.

This chain connects TRBV5-4 to TRBJ2-2; 13 bases fit TRBD2. Germline assignment: CDR1 SGHNT and CDR2 YYREEE (reference sequence). With V trimmed by 4 bases and J by 6 bases, 3 bases remained unmatched. The length of the CDR3 is 15 residues. Here the CDR3 reads CASSTLAGGPGELFF. CDR3 nucleotide sequence: TGTGCCAGCAGCACACTAGCGGGGGGGCCCGGGGAGCTGTTTTTT. The full variable domain, with the rest looked up from reference TRBV5-4 and TRBJ2-2, is ETGVTQSPTHLIKTRGQQVTLRCSSQSGHNTVSWYQQALGQGPQFIFQYYREEENGRGNFPPRFSGLQFPNYSSELNVNALELDDSALYLCASSTLAGGPGELFFGEGSRLTVL.

The gene calls are TRBV4-3 and TRBJ1-5, with 7 bases aligning to TRBD1. The germline V gene has CDR1 LGHNA and CDR2 YSLEER. This CDR3 is built from 15 residues. V lost 6 bases and J lost 7; bases outside the gene matches: 12. Here the CDR3 DNA reads TGCGCCAGCAGTTCGGACAGGAGCAACTCCCAGCCCCAGCATTTT. This codes for CASSSDRSNSQPQHF.

The chain recombines TRBV7-6 with TRBJ1-2, with D possibly TRBD1 on 5 matching bases. CDR1 is SGHVS and CDR2 is FNYEAQ in the germline V gene. The CDR3 sequence is 17 residues long. Trimming shortened V by 4 bases and J by 0 bases, and 18 bases separated the two germline ends. The DNA of the CDR3 is TGTGCCAGCAGCTATGCCCTTGGCGGGACCGCTAACTATGGCTACACCTTC. It specifies CASSYALGGTANYGYTF.

This clone was recorded a few times. The chain carries TRBV5-6 and TRBJ2-7, with 7 bases lining up with TRBD2. The germline V gene encodes CDR1 SGHDT and CDR2 YYEEEE. CDR3 size: 17 residues. The V gene end was trimmed by 5 bases and the J gene end by 4 bases; junction bases not matched to a gene: 18. In DNA form, the CDR3 reads TGTGCCAGCAGTTCCTTTAGGACCGGGACTAAAGATTACGAGCAGTACTTC. It encodes CASSSFRTGTKDYEQYF. Combining the CDR3 with reference TRBV5-6 and TRBJ2-7 gives the whole variable domain DAGVTQSPTHLIKTRGQQVTLRCSPKSGHDTVSWYQQALGQGPQFIFQYYEEEERQRGNFPDRFSGHQFPNYSSELNVNALLLGDSALYLCASSSFRTGTKDYEQYFGPGTRLTVT.

This clone was seen a handful of times. The rearrangement uses TRBV10-3 and TRBJ2-2; D may be TRBD1 (5 bases). The V end was cut by 4 bases, the J end by 1 base, with 13 bases between. CDR3 size: 16 residues. Germline V CDR1 and CDR2: ENHRY, SYGVKD. CDR3 region: CAISVSPGLNTGELFF. The CDR3, as DNA: TGTGCCATCAGTGTTAGTCCAGGGCTGAACACCGGGGAGCTGTTTTTT.

The V call is TRBV20-1, the J call TRBJ1-1; D not resolved. Trimming took off 4 bases at V and 3 bases at J, with 6 bases between the two ends. Germline CDR1 is DFQATT and CDR2 is SNEGSKA (reference sequence). This CDR3 has 11 residues. CDR3 nucleotides: TGCAGTGCTACAGACTACACTGAAGCTTTCTTT. Its translation is CSATDYTEAFF.

J is TRBJ2-1 and V is TRBV2; weak D call: TRBD2 (5 bases). Germline V gene lookup returns CDR1 SNHLY and CDR2 FYNNEI. The V and J ends lost 5 bases and 6 bases respectively, with 17 bases between them. This CDR3 contains 15 residues. CDR3 nucleotide sequence: TGTGCCAGCAGTCTGACTACCCTCTTCGCCAATGAGCAGTTCTTC. Its translation: CASSLTTLFANEQFF.

The CDR3 loop reads CASSYSPGRYEQYF. In nucleotides, the CDR3 is TGTGCCAGCAGTTACTCCCCAGGGCGGTACGAGCAGTACTTC. The chain recombines TRBV6-5 with TRBJ2-7, with D perhaps TRBD1 (5 bases). This CDR3 region has 14 residues. Trimming removed 0 bases at V and 4 bases at J, with 10 bases between. From germline, CDR1 is MNHEY and CDR2 SVGAGI.

This sequence joins TRBV18 and TRBJ1-5, with D tentatively TRBD1 (6 bases). CDR3 size: 15 residues. The germline V gene encodes CDR1 KGHSH and CDR2 LQKENI. V was cut by 2 bases and J by 3 bases, with 11 bases left in between. The CDR3 sequence is CASSPIGQPNQPQHF. The CDR3 DNA follows: TGTGCCAGCTCACCAATCGGACAGCCCAATCAGCCCCAGCATTTT.

Comments on this clone: Other DNA sequences in this specimen translate into the identical CDR3. The V and J genes are TRBV5-1 and TRBJ1-1; TRBD1 is a possible D gene (5 bases). V lost 1 base to trimming and J lost 2 bases, with 6 bases between them. This CDR3 spans 13 amino acids. Looked up from germline, CDR1 is SGHRS and CDR2 is YFSETQ. CDR3 sequence reads: CASSLTGNTEAFF. The CDR3 DNA reads as TGCGCCAGCAGCTTGACAGGAAACACTGAAGCTTTCTTT.

This clone was counted a few times. Other DNA sequences in this specimen translate into the identical CDR3. The rearrangement joins TRBV5-4 to TRBJ2-3; tentatively, D is TRBD1 (5 bases). Between the trimmed V and J ends, which lost 0 bases and 6 bases, there was a span of 8 bases. Germline V gene lookup returns CDR1 SGHNT and CDR2 YYREEE (reference sequence). This CDR3 has 13 amino acids. This CDR3 reads CASSLVGADTQYF. CDR3 bases: TGTGCCAGCAGCTTGGTAGGGGCGGATACGCAGTATTTT.

This clone occurred a few times. V gene TRBV10-3 combines with J gene TRBJ2-2; D might be TRBD2 (5 bases). The V and J ends lost 3 bases and 7 bases respectively, with 9 bases between them. Germline V gene sequence: CDR1 ENHRY, CDR2 SYGVKD. The CDR3 contains 13 residues. CDR3 nucleotide sequence: TGTGCCATCAGTGAACGGGGAGACGGGGAGCTGTTTTTT. Protein product: CAISERGDGELFF.

The chain links TRBV6-5 to TRBJ1-4, with D uncertain. Trimming cost V 5 bases and J 7 bases, with 11 bases left between them. Germline-derived CDR1 and CDR2 are MNHEY and SVGAGI. The CDR3 loop spans 13 amino acids. CDR3 sequence: CASSGGSREKLFF. CDR3 coding DNA: TGTGCCAGCAGTGGAGGAAGCCGTGAAAAACTGTTTTTT.

A few counts support this clone. The chain joins TRBV18 to TRBJ2-3, with TRBD2 matching 10 bases. This CDR3 has 16 amino acids. J gave up 3 bases and V 4 bases, and 7 bases lay outside the gene matches. The germline V gene encodes CDR1 KGHSH and CDR2 LQKENI. CDR3 in DNA: TGTGCCAGCTCACTAATTCTAGCGGGAGTTACAGATACGCAGTATTTT. It specifies CASSLILAGVTDTQYF.

This clone was detected only a few times. CDR3 sequence (DNA): TGTGCCAGCAGTGAAGTGGCAGGGCGTGGTGAGCAGTTCTTC. Translating it yields CASSEVAGRGEQFF. The chain has TRBV6-4 and TRBJ2-1, with D possibly TRBD1 on 5 matching bases. Germline V gives CDR1 MRHNA, CDR2 SNTAGT. V shed 3 bases and J shed 9 bases, with 15 bases lying between them. The CDR3 is 14 amino acids.

The chain has TRBV7-2 and TRBJ2-7; 8 bases agree with TRBD2. Germline lookup yields CDR1 SGHTA and CDR2 FQGNSA. J was trimmed by 1 base and V by 3 bases; bases with no gene match: 5. This CDR3 region has 15 residues. For the CDR3, the DNA is TGTGCCAGCAGCTTCCCGGCTAGCGGGTCCTACGAGCAGTACTTC. Translation: CASSFPASGSYEQYF.

This clone was observed a handful of times. The chain carries TRBV11-2 and TRBJ1-5; no clear D gene. V was shortened by 5 bases and J by 2 bases, with 16 bases between the two germline ends. Germline values: CDR1 SGHAT, CDR2 FQNNGV. The CDR3 spans 16 residues. The CDR3 loop is CASSPHVNTRNQPQHF. The CDR3 bases are TGTGCCAGCAGCCCCCATGTAAATACACGCAATCAGCCCCAGCATTTT.

The chain employs TRBV6-1 and TRBJ1-5, with a possible D match to TRBD1 (6 bases). The CDR3 spans 13 residues. Germline CDR1 and CDR2: MNHNS and SASEGT. Trimming took off 6 bases at V and 5 bases at J, with 11 bases between the two ends. The DNA of the CDR3 is TGTGCCAGCAGGGTTCAGGGGCATCAGCCCCAGCATTTT. This codes for CASRVQGHQPQHF.

V is TRBV27 and J is TRBJ1-2; tentatively, D is TRBD1 (6 bases). Germline assignment: CDR1 MNHEY and CDR2 SMNVEV (reference sequence). The CDR3 runs to 15 residues. Deletions cut 5 bases from V and 0 bases from J, with 13 bases between. CDR3 protein: CASSEQGRANYGYTF. The DNA of the CDR3 is TGTGCCAGCAGTGAACAGGGCAGAGCTAACTATGGCTACACCTTC.

In its sample, this clone was seen a few times. The CDR3 DNA follows: TGTGCCAGCAGCTCCCCCTCGATACGAGGTGAAGCTTTCTTT. This codes for CASSSPSIRGEAFF. The genes are TRBV5-4 and TRBJ1-1, with D unclear. The CDR3 is made up of 14 amino acids. V was clipped by 3 bases and J by 7 bases, with 16 bases between them. CDR1 and CDR2 from the germline V gene are SGHNT and YYREEE (reference sequence).